What follows are 11 T cell receptor beta chains derived from one specimen sequenced in a study of T cell repertoires in cytomegalovirus infection (dated by TCRdb to about 2019). TCRdb lists the instrument as Illumina HiSeq 1500. TCRdb ran its own pipeline on the public reads, namely fastp trimming at Q25 and MiXCR clone calling, and kept in-frame beta chains. Entries that share a CDR3 protein sequence are merged under the most common genes and DNA. This sample holds approximately 100,000 distinct CDR3 sequences; 20% to 30% were observed only once. In total, the top ten clones hold about 39% of the sample. The sequenced sample was CD8+ T cells from PBMCs. The origin of the receptors is a human donor in good health (CMV status not recorded). Some clones in this sample may be carry-over from other donors' samples.

The V call is TRBV11-3, the J call TRBJ1-1; D gene unclear. The length of the CDR3 is 15 residues. The germline CDR1 and CDR2 sequences are SGHNT and YENEEA. Trimming stripped 1 base from V and 1 base from J, with 10 bases between. The CDR3 coding sequence is TGTGCCAGCAGCTTAGTTCGACCCCCGAACACTGAAGCTTTCTTT. This encodes CASSLVRPPNTEAFF.

The table lists this clonotype with a few counts. The rearrangement uses TRBV7-9 and TRBJ2-7; 9 positions match TRBD2. The CDR3 length is 15 residues. Germline CDR1 and CDR2: SEHNR and FQNEAQ (reference sequence). V lost 1 base, J lost 4 bases, and 5 bases stayed unmatched. The CDR3 is CASSLESGGYYEQYF. CDR3 in DNA: TGTGCCAGCAGCTTAGAGAGCGGGGGGTATTACGAGCAGTACTTC.

V usage is TRBV27 and J usage is TRBJ2-7; 9 nucleotides align to TRBD2. This CDR3 region has 15 residues. Germline V gives CDR1 MNHEY, CDR2 SMNVEV (reference sequence). With 10 bases clipped from V and 0 bases from J, the junction kept 10 bases outside the gene matches. CDR3 sequence (DNA): TGTGCCACTAGAGCGGGGGGCTACAGCTCCTACGAGCAGTACTTC. This gives the protein CATRAGGYSSYEQYF.

J is TRBJ1-2 and V is TRBV7-9; TRBD1 might be the D (5 bases). The CDR3 covers 15 residues. V was cut by 7 bases and J by 1 base, with 16 bases left in between. Germline CDR1 and CDR2: SEHNR and FQNEAQ (reference sequence). This chain's CDR3 is CASTQPARDNYGYTF. The CDR3 nucleotides are TGTGCCAGCACCCAGCCGGCCAGGGATAACTATGGCTACACCTTC.

This clonotype appeared many times. CDR3 DNA: TGTGCCAGCAGCTTAGAATCCAGGGGAGGTTATCAGCCCCAGCATTTT. Translated: CASSLESRGGYQPQHF. This chain connects TRBV7-2 to TRBJ1-5; tentative D call: TRBD1 (6 bases). V was clipped by 1 base and J by 5 bases, with 15 bases between them. From germline, CDR1 is SGHTA and CDR2 FQGNSA. The CDR3 contains 16 residues.

This clonotype was found a few times. The chain couples TRBV28 to TRBJ2-1; D tentatively reads TRBD1 or TRBD2 (6 bases each). The CDR3 has 15 residues. Trimming pared 7 bases from V and 2 bases from J, leaving 15 bases between. From germline, CDR1 is MDHEN and CDR2 SYDVKM. The DNA for the CDR3 is TGTGCCAGCACCAAGAGGGGGGTCCCCTACAATGAGCAGTTCTTC. It specifies CASTKRGVPYNEQFF.

This chain links TRBV4-3 with TRBJ2-2; tentative D call: TRBD1 (6 bases). Germline V gene sequence: CDR1 LGHNA, CDR2 YSLEER. V was clipped by 1 base and J by 4 bases, with 10 bases between them. The CDR3 covers 15 residues. The CDR3 protein is CASSQVAGVTGELFF. In DNA, the CDR3 is TGCGCCAGCAGCCAAGTGGCAGGGGTCACCGGGGAGCTGTTTTTT.

The chain has TRBV28 and TRBJ2-7; TRBD2 matches 8 bases. Germline V gives CDR1 MDHEN, CDR2 SYDVKM. With 4 bases clipped from V and 0 bases from J, the junction kept 2 bases outside the gene matches. This CDR3 has 14 residues. DNA of the CDR3: TGTGCCAGCAGTTCCGGGACTAGCTCCTACGAGCAGTACTTC. This gives the protein CASSSGTSSYEQYF.

This clonotype was observed a handful of times. V usage is TRBV6-5 and J usage is TRBJ2-7; D is perhaps TRBD2 (6 bases). In germline, CDR1 is MNHEY, CDR2 SVGAGI. Trimming took 5 bases from V and 6 from J, leaving 20 bases between them. The length of the CDR3 is 15 residues. The CDR3 DNA is TGTGCCAGCAGTCCCCGGGGGTCCCATACCGGCGAGCAGTACTTC. It codes for CASSPRGSHTGEQYF.

The V and J genes are TRBV7-6 and TRBJ2-5, with 10 bases identical to TRBD2. The germline gives CDR1 SGHVS, CDR2 FNYEAQ. V lost 8 bases to trimming and J lost 7 bases; unmatched junction nucleotides: 7. The CDR3 runs to 13 residues. The CDR3 region is CASGLAGDGTQYF. The CDR3 DNA follows: TGTGCCAGCGGGCTAGCGGGAGATGGGACCCAGTACTTC.

The chain has TRBV20-1 and TRBJ2-5; possible D gene TRBD2, 6 bases. V was cut by 6 bases and J by 4 bases, with 15 bases left in between. The germline gives CDR1 DFQATT, CDR2 SNEGSKA (reference sequence). The CDR3 loop spans 13 amino acids. The CDR3 DNA sequence: TGCAGTGCGCTCAGGGACTGGGGAGAGACCCAGTACTTC. Translation: CSALRDWGETQYF.